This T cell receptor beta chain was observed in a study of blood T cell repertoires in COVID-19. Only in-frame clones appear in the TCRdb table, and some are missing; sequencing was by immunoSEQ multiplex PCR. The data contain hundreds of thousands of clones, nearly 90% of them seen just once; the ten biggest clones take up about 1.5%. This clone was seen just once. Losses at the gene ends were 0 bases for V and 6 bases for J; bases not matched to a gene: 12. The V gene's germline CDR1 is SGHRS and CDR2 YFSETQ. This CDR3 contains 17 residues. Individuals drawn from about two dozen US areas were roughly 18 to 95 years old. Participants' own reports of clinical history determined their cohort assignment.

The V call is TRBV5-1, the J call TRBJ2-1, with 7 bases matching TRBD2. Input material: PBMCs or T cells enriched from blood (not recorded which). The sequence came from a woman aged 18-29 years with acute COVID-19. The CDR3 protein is CASSLVIGASGSNEQFF. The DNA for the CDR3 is TGCGCCAGCAGCTTGGTAATCGGGGCTAGCGGTTCCAATGAGCAGTTCTTC. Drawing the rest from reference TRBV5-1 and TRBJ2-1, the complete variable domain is KAGVTQTPRYLIKTRGQQVTLSCSPISGHRSVSWYQQTPGQGLQFLFEYFSETQRNKGNFPGRFSGRQFSNSRSEMNVSTLELGDSALYLCASSLVIGASGSNEQFFGPGTRLTVL.